This TCR beta chain came from a study of T cell clonality in common variable immunodeficiency. Findings of the study overall: Shared TCRbeta clones were fewer between CVID subjects than controls.

Clones were sequenced by immunoSEQ multiplex PCR, and TCRdb holds only the in-frame ones, with some missing. Recorded here are 40,000 to 65,000 clones, with no singletons, and the ten leading clones hold around 2%. This clone was counted many times. The antigen remains undetermined. The read terminates 3 residues before the CDR3 end, so the remaining end is supplied by the germline J gene. J gave up 4 bases and V 6 bases, and 4 bases lay outside the gene matches. The CDR3 contains 14 residues. Germline CDR1 is SEHNR and CDR2 is FQNEAQ (reference sequence). The receptor was derived from a person aged 18-69 years in good health. J is TRBJ1-5 and V is TRBV7-9; TRBD1 agrees at 9 bases. Sequenced material: peripheral blood mononuclear cells. CDR3 sequence: CASSTGQGNQPQHF. The sequenced CDR3 bases are TGTGCCAGCAGTACCGGACAGGGGAATCAGCCC.